This TCR beta chain was recovered during a study of T cell clonotyping in hematopoietic cell transplantation. Study conclusions and caveats: Cells were unsorted, so CD4 and CD8 contributions were not separated.

In its sample, this clone was seen once. Its matching antigen is unknown. Trimming left V 6 bases short and J 2 bases short, with 14 bases between. Germline V CDR1 and CDR2: MNHNS, SASEGT. This CDR3 has 14 residues. The protocol was immunoSEQ multiplex PCR, while the TCRdb copy is restricted to in-frame clones and leaves out a portion. The repertoire holds 4,500 to 6,500 clones, around 78% seen once, with over 9.5% in the top ten. The receptor comes from a male patient between 55 and 70 years old who had an allogeneic stem cell transplant from an unrelated donor, so the T cells may come from the graft donor. Some clones in this sample may be carry-over from other donors' samples. V and J are TRBV6-1 and TRBJ2-7, with D possibly TRBD2 on 6 matching bases. Material: peripheral blood mononuclear cells, obtained 30 days after allogeneic stem cell transplant. CDR3 sequence: CASSPGLMAYEQYF. CDR3 coding DNA: TGTGCCAGCAGCCCGGGACTGATGGCCTACGAGCAGTACTTC.